The clone carrying this TCR beta chain has only a few counts. This record belongs to a study of PD-1 blockade in mismatch repair-deficient tumors. Sequencing used immunoSEQ multiplex PCR; TCRdb keeps in-frame clones, though not all of them. The data show about 110,000 clones, around three quarters seen once. The receptor's source is an adult with mismatch repair-deficient cancer. The starting material was peripheral blood, obtained about 13 months after starting pembrolizumab.

CDR3 DNA sequence: TGCGCCAGCAGTCAAAGAGGGACGAAGACGCTAAGTGGCACCTTC. This translates into CASSQRGTKTLSGTF. V and J are TRBV23-1 and TRBJ1-2; perhaps TRBD1 as D (5 bases). TRBV23-1 is an ORF for which the function is uncertain. CDR3 size: 15 residues. V lost 2 bases and J 13 bases, leaving 23 bases between the germline ends.